This T cell receptor (beta chain) is drawn from a study of CD8+ T cells in alopecia areata. Extraction of RNA preceded its reverse transcription into cDNA, which served as the sequencing template. Method: immunoSEQ multiplex PCR; TCRdb's copy keeps in-frame clones and lacks some. The sample yields about 99,000 clones, approximately 58% seen once. Trimming left V 1 base short and J 7 bases short, with 10 bases between. The CDR3 has 13 residues. Germline loops: CDR1 GTSNPN, CDR2 SVGIG (reference sequence). PBMCs, the starting material, were the source of sorted CD4+ and CD8+ T cells. The receptor was derived from a human donor in good health. The rearrangement joins TRBV30 to TRBJ1-4, with D perhaps TRBD1 (5 bases). The specimen sequenced was CD4+ T cells sorted from blood. CDR3 nucleotide sequence: TGTGCCTGGAGTGGGGCAGGGCGTGAAAAACTGTTTTTT. Amino acid sequence: CAWSGAGREKLFF.